Below, 3 T cell receptor beta chains from the same sample are listed, as sequenced in a study of OX40 agonist ivuxolimab in advanced cancers. TCRdb's copy holds only in-frame clones and misses some; the assay was immunoSEQ multiplex PCR. The data contain 100,000 to 120,000 clones, 85% to 95% of them singletons. Sequencing used CD4+ or CD8+ T cells sorted from blood, obtained in a trial of the OX40 agonist ivuxolimab. These TCRs come from an adult with an advanced solid tumor such as melanoma, head and neck, liver or kidney cancer.

This clone was seen a handful of times. V and J are TRBV30 and TRBJ1-1; D gene uncertain. This CDR3 is 15 amino acids long. Per germline, CDR1 GTSNPN and CDR2 SVGIG (reference sequence). V dropped 1 base and J dropped 5 bases, with 17 bases sitting between them. CDR3 region: CAWSASFAAETEAFF. CDR3 bases: TGTGCCTGGAGTGCCTCATTTGCTGCGGAGACTGAAGCTTTCTTT.

The J gene is TRBJ1-1, the V gene TRBV30; 7 bases match TRBD1. V lost 3 bases and J lost 3; bases outside the gene matches: 7. The germline V gene has CDR1 GTSNPN and CDR2 SVGIG (reference sequence). The CDR3 is made up of 14 amino acids. The CDR3 sequence: CAWRMTGKYTEAFF. DNA for the CDR3: TGTGCCTGGAGGATGACAGGGAAGTACACTGAAGCTTTCTTT.

The V gene is TRBV5-4, the J gene TRBJ2-5; D assignment may be TRBD1 or TRBD2 (5 bases each). Germline loops: CDR1 SGHNT, CDR2 YYREEE (reference sequence). V was cut by 1 base and J by 5 bases, with 12 bases left in between. The length of the CDR3 is 14 residues. The CDR3 spells CASSLRGVGETQYF. CDR3 nucleotides: TGTGCCAGCAGCTTGAGAGGGGTCGGCGAGACCCAGTACTTC.